These T cell receptor beta chains were read from a single sample in a study of neurological immune-mediated disorders. TCRdb redid the calling of the 5' RACE reads with MiXCR, one entry per CDR3 protein. The sample includes more than 50,000 distinct CDR3 sequences, 4% to 6% of them seen just once. Material: PBMCs. These receptor sequences come from a woman aged 25-40 years with multiple sclerosis. Both conserved end residues are part of each CDR3. D genes are given only for firm matches. Clone size is stated in some rows and not others, as once, few, many or a class when expanded.

J gene,clone size,D gene,V gene,CDR3 protein,CDR3 DNA
TRBJ1-1,many,NA,TRBV20-1,CSVRRGIAEAFF,TGCAGTGTGAGACGGGGTATCGCTGAAGCTTTCTTT
TRBJ2-5,NA,NA,TRBV6-6,CASRGTDRKETQYF,TGTGCCAGCAGGGGGACGGACAGAAAAGAGACCCAGTACTTC
TRBJ2-3,many,TRBD2,TRBV5-1,CASSLDILAGGTDTQYF,TGCGCCAGCAGCTTGGATATTCTTGCGGGGGGAACAGATACGCAGTATTTT
TRBJ1-4,many,NA,TRBV11-2,CASSLGTGPNEKLFF,TGTGCCAGCAGCTTAGGAACAGGACCTAATGAAAAACTGTTTTTT
TRBJ2-7,NA,NA,TRBV5-1,CASSLGPSHIYEQYF,TGCGCCAGCAGCTTGGGGCCTAGCCACATATACGAGCAGTACTTC
TRBJ2-5,NA,NA,TRBV20-1,CSALRGLAVETQYF,TGCAGTGCTCTCAGGGGGCTAGCGGTCGAGACCCAGTACTTC
TRBJ2-5,few,NA,TRBV3-1,CASSPFQETQYF,TGTGCCAGCAGCCCTTTCCAAGAGACCCAGTACTTC
TRBJ1-6,many,NA,TRBV5-6,CASSLGTANSPLHF,TGTGCCAGCAGCTTGGGGACAGCAAATTCACCCCTCCACTTT
TRBJ2-3,few,TRBD2,TRBV7-2,CASSLSLAGPTDTQYF,TGTGCCAGCAGCTTGAGCCTAGCGGGGCCCACAGATACGCAGTATTTT
TRBJ2-4,many,NA,TRBV3-1,CASSQERTAYKNIQYF,TGTGCCAGCAGCCAAGAAAGGACCGCGTATAAAAACATTCAGTACTTC
TRBJ2-1,many,TRBD2,TRBV5-1,CASSFGRGGPYNEQFF,TGCGCCAGCAGCTTCGGTCGCGGGGGGCCCTACAATGAGCAGTTCTTC
TRBJ2-7,many,TRBD2,TRBV11-1,CASSHRTSGGREQYF,TGTGCCAGCAGCCACCGGACTAGCGGGGGTAGGGAGCAGTACTTC
TRBJ1-2,many,NA,TRBV5-6,CASSSRTDHGYTF,TGTGCCAGCAGCTCCCGGACGGATCATGGCTACACCTTC
TRBJ1-5,many,NA,TRBV2,CASSEVGRDQPQHF,TGTGCCAGCAGTGAAGTCGGCCGGGATCAGCCCCAGCATTTT
TRBJ1-1,many,TRBD1,TRBV5-1,CASSPRDRGRLNTEAFF,TGCGCCAGCAGCCCCCGGGACAGGGGCCGCCTGAACACTGAAGCTTTCTTT
TRBJ1-1,many,TRBD1,TRBV5-6,CASSRRTGVNTEAFF,TGTGCCAGCAGCCGCCGGACAGGGGTGAACACTGAAGCTTTCTTT
TRBJ1-1,NA,NA,TRBV18,CANSPEQVRGAFF,TGTGCCAACTCACCAGAGCAGGTCAGAGGAGCTTTCTTT
TRBJ1-4,NA,TRBD1,TRBV9,CASSGGDSTTNEKLFF,TGTGCCAGCAGCGGAGGGGACAGCACAACTAATGAAAAACTGTTTTTT
TRBJ1-3,many,NA,TRBV6-5,CATQETGPSSGNTIYF,TGTGCCACCCAGGAAACAGGACCCAGCTCTGGAAACACCATATATTTT
TRBJ1-5,NA,NA,TRBV10-2,CASSESSEDQPQHF,TGCGCCAGCAGTGAGTCGTCAGAAGATCAGCCCCAGCATTTT
TRBJ2-3,few,NA,TRBV20-1,CSADHPSTDTQYF,TGCAGTGCAGACCACCCTAGCACAGATACGCAGTATTTT
TRBJ2-2,NA,NA,TRBV12-3/TRBV12-4,CASSLGVGNTGELFF,TGTGCCAGCAGTTTAGGGGTAGGGAACACCGGGGAGCTGTTTTTT
TRBJ2-7,few,NA,TRBV6-1,CASSEAKVEQYF,TGTGCCAGCAGTGAAGCGAAAGTCGAGCAGTACTTC
TRBJ1-5,many,NA,TRBV20-1,CSARDYSMPGEGNQPQHF,TGCAGTGCTAGAGATTATAGTATGCCAGGGGAGGGCAATCAGCCCCAGCATTTT
TRBJ2-5,many,TRBD2,TRBV5-1,CASSLLTSGGETQYF,TGCGCCAGCAGCTTGTTAACTAGCGGGGGAGAGACCCAGTACTTC
TRBJ2-3,many,NA,TRBV12-3/TRBV12-4,CASSLRGPPTDTQYF,TGTGCCAGCAGTTTGCGGGGGCCTCCCACAGATACGCAGTATTTT
TRBJ2-5,few,NA,TRBV7-2,CASSLAARQETQYF,TGTGCCAGCAGCTTAGCGGCCCGACAAGAGACCCAGTACTTC
TRBJ2-5,many,NA,TRBV20-1,CSARDLRKSGRQETQYF,TGCAGTGCTAGAGATCTTAGGAAAAGCGGGCGCCAAGAGACCCAGTACTTC
TRBJ2-1,many,TRBD2,TRBV20-1,CSAPTSGGYNEQFF,TGCAGTGCACCGACTAGCGGGGGCTACAATGAGCAGTTCTTC
TRBJ2-4,few,TRBD2,TRBV6-5,CASSYGKGGRIQYF,TGTGCCAGCAGTTACGGGAAGGGAGGGAGAATTCAGTACTTC
TRBJ2-7,many,TRBD2,TRBV5-1,CASSFGGTYEQYF,TGCGCCAGCAGCTTCGGGGGGACCTACGAGCAGTACTTC
TRBJ1-5,many,NA,TRBV5-1,CASSLDNGGNQPQHF,TGCGCCAGCAGTTTGGACAACGGGGGCAATCAGCCCCAGCATTTT